This entry features one T cell receptor (beta chain) sequence. This clonotype was recorded at least ten times. No much larger clone is present one base from it, and per-base qualities are unavailable. V is pruned by 0 bases and J by 5 bases, leaving 12 bases of the junction without a gene match. The CDR1 and CDR2 encoded by the germline V gene are SGHRS and YFSETQ. The CDR3 spans 17 residues, from the cysteine through the phenylalanine. CDR3 DNA only is kept here, 51 bases in frame from base 1. The data derive from a study of T cells after yellow fever vaccination (dated by TCRdb to between 2017 and 2020). Concerning the study at large: Memory subsets (EM, EMRA, CM and Tscm) were sorted on a BD FACS Aria III using CD3, CD45RA, CCR7 and CD95 staining. The cohort comprised two healthy male donors, one aged 18 to 30 and one aged 30 to 40 years. Libraries from fractions with low cell numbers were prepared with the SMART-Seq v4 Ultra Low Input RNA kit. Bulk PBMC replicates and cell subsets were isolated from blood drawn at multiple timepoints before and after both primary and secondary immunization. Bulk TCR alpha and beta repertoires were sequenced longitudinally to track T-cell clones before and after primary and booster YFV17D yellow fever vaccination. Sorting of memory subsets took place on days 0, 15 and 45 and at 18 months after primary vaccination, as well as on days 0, 15 and 45 after the 30-year booster. The paper as a whole reports these results and caveats: Compared with the primary T-cell response, the secondary T-cell response was weaker but faster, peaking on day 5 rather than day 15. After the booster, most clones that had expanded after primary vaccination were detected again (nearly 97% of CD4 and around 88% of CD8), suggesting broad maintenance of memory. A small fraction of clonotypes appeared in both the CD4 and CD8 compartments, likely as a result of convergent recombination. The study included only a couple of donors, which limits how far the findings can be generalized. FACS-sorted repertoires could contain abundant contaminating clonotypes from the bulk population, so computational filtering was required. In the sorted memory subsets on day 0, nearly all of the vaccine-responding clonotypes fell below detection.

The meaning of the sample's treatment or condition label: live attenuated yellow fever vaccine strain. A standard Ficoll-Paque protocol was used to isolate PBMCs from peripheral blood. The RNeasy Micro Kit was used to extract RNA from sorted memory subsets. TCR cDNA was synthesized by 5'RACE template switching, through which a universal primer site and unique molecular identifiers were introduced. cDNA synthesis was primed from both the TCR alpha and TCR beta constant segments. Library amplification involved two PCR steps, and the second step added sample barcodes and sequencing adapters. Sequencing of libraries was done on Illumina HiSeq 2500 (2x100 bp) or NovaSeq (2x150 bp). The paper's data handling went like this. Reads were demultiplexed and collapsed into UMI consensus sequences with MIGEC, and V(D)J alignment was performed with MiXCR. Vaccine-responding clonotypes were identified with edgeR using replicate PBMC samples, with FDR below 0.01 and a log2 fold change above 5 up to day 15 being required. Each bulk clonotype received a CD4 or CD8 identity based on whether the sequenced CD4 or CD8 repertoire contained that clonotype at higher abundance. To estimate how each clone was distributed across memory phenotypes, clonotype frequencies in memory subsets were weighted by the numbers of FACS-sorted cells. TCRdb ran its own pipeline on the public reads, namely fastp trimming at Q25 and MiXCR clone calling, and kept in-frame beta chains. Each entry merges the rows of one CDR3 protein and shows their most common DNA and genes. Here the V and J calls rest on TCRdb's processing, not on the authors' analysis. The sample table shows 13,000 or so distinct CDR3 sequences, and 4.5% to 6% are seen once. The top ten clonotypes cover around half of the sample.

This clonotype was sampled from a man between 25 and 39 years old who received the YFV17D yellow fever vaccine. This specimen was PBMCs, either bulk or a sorted T-cell subset (CD4+, CD8+, memory, or dextramer-sorted; not recorded which), taken 45 days after the yellow fever booster vaccination. The chain couples TRBV5-1 to TRBJ2-5; TRBD1 fits 8 bases in the junction. CDR3 region: CASSLVRTGSEVETQYF. The nucleotide sequence is given as TGCGCCAGCAGCTTGGTCAGGACAGGGTCCGAGGTGGAGACCCAGTACTTC.